This entry features one T cell receptor beta chain sequence. Its target is not known. This sample was taken from a study of glioma-infiltrating T cells after dendritic cell vaccination. Whole-study context: Autologous tumor lysate-pulsed dendritic cell vaccination was given between the early 2000s and the early 2010s. Study results and limitations: No direct clonality-survival link was found; a diverse polyclonal response may matter.

The protocol was immunoSEQ multiplex PCR, while the TCRdb copy is restricted to in-frame clones and leaves out a portion. The top ten hold 6.8% of the sample, which has around 87,000 clones, roughly 87% seen once. The CDR3 is 16 residues long. Trimming removed 4 bases at V and 6 bases at J, with 21 bases between. Germline V gene data show CDR1 as MRHNA and CDR2 as SNTAGT. Time point: after dendritic cell vaccination, including at tumor progression/relapse. This TCR came from a human donor with glioblastoma. Sequencing was performed on blood, taken after dendritic cell vaccination. The chain has TRBV6-4 and TRBJ1-2; D is uncertain. The CDR3 DNA follows: TGTGCCAGCAGTGTACGAGCAGGTTCTCTACTCGATGGCTACACCTTC. It specifies CASSVRAGSLLDGYTF.